Included here is one T cell receptor (beta chain) sequence, with context. Antigen unknown. The record originates from a study of T cell responses to AZD1222 COVID-19 vaccine. Clones were read by immunoSEQ multiplex PCR, and TCRdb kept only the in-frame ones, dropping some. The sample includes tens of thousands of clones, around 92% of them seen just once. Study outcomes and limitations: Spike was spanned by vaccine-associated CD4 TCRs, which were dominant at 160-218 and 743-854.

Trimming cost V 0 bases and J 4 bases, with 10 bases left between them. The CDR3 length is 14 residues. Germline CDR1 SGHRS, CDR2 YFSETQ. The origin of this receptor is an adult in good health. The material was peripheral blood, obtained on day 0 of MenACWY control vaccination. V and J are TRBV5-1 and TRBJ1-2; D gene uncertain. The CDR3 DNA is TGCGCCAGCAGCTTGGGAGTGGACGGCTATGGCTACACCTTC. It encodes CASSLGVDGYGYTF.